The source of this T cell receptor beta chain is a study of blood T cell repertoires in COVID-19. About the research overall: Some COVID-19 samples were acute and others convalescent; all came from the United States, Italy and Spain.

V lost 7 bases and J 5 bases, leaving 11 bases between the germline ends. Germline V gene data show CDR1 as ENHRY and CDR2 as SYGVKD. The CDR3 totals 12 residues. Sequenced by immunoSEQ multiplex PCR; TCRdb stores in-frame clones only, minus some. Seen here are about 150,000 clones, 65% to 90% observed once, and the top ten hold 2.5% to 4%. This clonotype was obtained from a man in his 70s with acute or convalescent COVID-19. The chain couples TRBV10-3 to TRBJ1-2; perhaps TRBD1 as D (6 bases). Sequenced input: peripheral blood. The CDR3 coding sequence is TGTGCCATCACTGATGACAGGTATGGCTACACCTTC. This gives the protein CAITDDRYGYTF.